These T cell receptor beta chains were read from a single sample in a study of T cell responses to AZD1222 COVID-19 vaccine. The assay was immunoSEQ multiplex PCR, and TCRdb's table has in-frame clones only and misses some. The sample shows about 140,000 clones, around 90% of them seen only once. This sample comprised peripheral blood, obtained on day 0 of AZD1222 vaccination. The receptors were sampled from an adult in good health. The CDR3 runs from the conserved cysteine through the conserved F or W. The D gene is left open where the match is weak. The size entry is marked missing in some rows and otherwise reads once, few, many or a size class.

size	V	J	D	DNA	CDR3
once	TRBV3-1/TRBV3-2	TRBJ2-7	-	TGTGCCAGCACCGAAGGGAAAGAGCAGTACTTC	CASTEGKEQYF
once	TRBV4-1	TRBJ1-1	-	TGCGCCAGCAGCCAAGGGGAATTTAACACTGAAGCTTTCTTT	CASSQGEFNTEAFF
-	TRBV11-2	TRBJ2-1	TRBD1	TGTGCCAGCAGCTCCCCAGGGGGAACTACGTCCTACAATGAGCAGTTCTTC	CASSSPGGTTSYNEQFF
-	TRBV5-1	TRBJ1-6	TRBD1	TGCGCCAGCAGCTTACAGGGGGTAGTGGATAATTCACCCCTCCACTTT	CASSLQGVVDNSPLHF
-	TRBV6-2/TRBV6-3	TRBJ1-6	TRBD1	TGTGCCAGCAGCCTCGGACAGGGGGCCCATTCACCCCTCCACTTT	CASSLGQGAHSPLHF
-	TRBV30	TRBJ1-2	TRBD1	TGTGCCTGGAGTGCCCAGACAGGGGGTTTCTACACCTTC	CAWSAQTGGFYTF
-	TRBV6-5	TRBJ2-7	-	TGTGCCAGCAGTTACTCGATCCTTCGGTTCTCCTACGAGCAGTACTTC	CASSYSILRFSYEQYF
-	TRBV19	TRBJ2-5	-	TGTGCCAGTAGTACCGGGGGACTCCTAAAAGGAGAGACCCAGTACTTC	CASSTGGLLKGETQYF
-	TRBV4-1	TRBJ1-5	-	TGCGCCAGCAGCCAAGTGGGGTATCAGCCCCAGCATTTT	CASSQVGYQPQHF
-	TRBV11-3	TRBJ2-7	TRBD1	TGTGCCAGCAGCTTGAGCGACAGGGTGGGCGAGCAGTACTTC	CASSLSDRVGEQYF
once	TRBV2	TRBJ2-1	TRBD2	TGTGCCAGCGTCCCTAGCGGGAGGAGAATAAATGAGCAGTTCTTC	CASVPSGRRINEQFF
-	TRBV19	TRBJ2-3	TRBD2	TGTGCCAGTAGTAGGTCGGGACTAGCGAGTAGCACAGATACGCAGTATTTT	CASSRSGLASSTDTQYF
-	TRBV28	TRBJ1-5	-	TGTGCCAGCACCTCAAGGGACAGCAATCAGCCCCAGCATTTT	CASTSRDSNQPQHF
-	TRBV18	TRBJ1-1	TRBD1	TGTGCCAGCTCACCCCTCGACAGGGGGCTCAACACTGAAGCTTTCTTT	CASSPLDRGLNTEAFF
few	TRBV6-5	TRBJ2-2	TRBD2	TGTGCCAGCACTGGACTAGCGGGAGACACCGGGGAGCTGTTTTTT	CASTGLAGDTGELFF
-	TRBV30	TRBJ2-3	-	TGTGCCTGGAATGGGGGACCCAATTACCTCACAGATACGCAGTATTTT	CAWNGGPNYLTDTQYF
-	TRBV5-5	TRBJ1-3	-	TGTGCCAGCAGCTTGGAAGGGAACTCTGGAAACACCATATATTTT	CASSLEGNSGNTIYF
-	TRBV3-1/TRBV3-2	TRBJ2-1	-	TGTGCCAGCAGCCAACGGGGGACTCCTGCGGAGTTCTTC	CASSQRGTPAEFF
-	TRBV4-3	TRBJ2-1	-	TGCGCCAGCAGCCAAGGAGGCGGGTTCCAAGAGCAGTTCTTC	CASSQGGGFQEQFF
-	TRBV4-3	TRBJ2-1	TRBD2	TGCGCCAGCAGCCAAGTATGGCCCGGGGGGTCCTACAATGAGCAGTTCTTC	CASSQVWPGGSYNEQFF
-	TRBV5-1	TRBJ1-4	TRBD1	TGCGCCAGCAGCTTCAACAGGGGTAATGAAAAACTGTTTTTT	CASSFNRGNEKLFF
few	TRBV9	TRBJ2-1	TRBD2	TGTGCCAGCAGCGTCCCACTAGCGGGAGTGAGTGAGCAGTTCTTC	CASSVPLAGVSEQFF
-	TRBV30	TRBJ1-1	-	TGTGCCTGGAGTGGTATTCGGTCGAGAAACACTGAAGCTTTCTTT	CAWSGIRSRNTEAFF
-	TRBV3-1/TRBV3-2	TRBJ2-5	TRBD2	TGTGCCAGCAGCCAAGATCGGGCTAGCGGGAGGGTGACCCAGTACTTC	CASSQDRASGRVTQYF
-	TRBV6-9	TRBJ2-1	TRBD2	TGTGCCAGCAGTTATGTAGCGGGAGAACGGAATGAGCAGTTCTTC	CASSYVAGERNEQFF
-	TRBV29-1	TRBJ1-1	-	TGCAGCGTTGTGGGCACTGAAGCTTTCTTT	CSVVGTEAFF
-	TRBV5-4	TRBJ2-7	-	TGTGCCAGCAGCAGGGCTGGGGCAGGGAGCTCCTACGAGCAGTACTTC	CASSRAGAGSSYEQYF
-	TRBV9	TRBJ1-4	-	TGTGCCAGCAGCGAGGGAGGCGAAAAACTGTTTTTT	CASSEGGEKLFF
-	TRBV10-3	TRBJ2-7	TRBD2	TGTGCCATCAGTGAGTCCGCTAGCGGTAAACTTTGCGAGCAGTACTTC	CAISESASGKLCEQYF
-	TRBV3-1/TRBV3-2	TRBJ2-7	-	TGTGCCAGCAGCCAAGACGCGTCAGGGGCCCACGAGCAGTACTTC	CASSQDASGAHEQYF
-	TRBV30	TRBJ1-5	-	TGTGCCTGGAGTGTAGGCAGAGGCAATCAGCCCCAGCATTTT	CAWSVGRGNQPQHF
-	TRBV27	TRBJ2-3	TRBD1	TGTGCCAGCAGTCCCCGACAGGGCGCCACAGATACGCAGTATTTT	CASSPRQGATDTQYF
-	TRBV5-1	TRBJ2-3	TRBD1	TGCGCCAGCAGCCTCAGGGGGACCACAGATACGCAGTATTTT	CASSLRGTTDTQYF
-	TRBV27	TRBJ2-3	-	TGTGCCAGCAGTCCACACACAGATACGCAGTATTTT	CASSPHTDTQYF
-	TRBV6-5	TRBJ2-3	-	TGTGCCAGCAGTCCCTACGCGGATACGCAGTATTTT	CASSPYADTQYF
-	TRBV30	TRBJ1-5	-	TGTGCCTGGTCCGGGAGGGGACTCAATCAGCCCCAGCATTTT	CAWSGRGLNQPQHF
few	TRBV6-1	TRBJ2-7	-	TGTGCCAGCAGTGAGAGGGCCGTTAGCTCCTACGAGCAGTACTTC	CASSERAVSSYEQYF
-	TRBV10-2	TRBJ1-2	-	TGCGCCAGCACCGAGCGGAAGAACTATGGCTACACCTTC	CASTERKNYGYTF
-	TRBV2	TRBJ2-5	-	TGTGCCAGCAGTGGCCTCCAAGAGACCCAGTACTTC	CASSGLQETQYF
-	TRBV3-1/TRBV3-2	TRBJ1-2	TRBD1	TGTGCCAGCAGCCGGGACAGGGAAAGGCCGGGATATGGCTACACCTTC	CASSRDRERPGYGYTF
once	TRBV10-3	TRBJ1-5	-	TGTGCCATCAGTCGGGACTCCAATCAGCCCCAGCATTTT	CAISRDSNQPQHF
-	TRBV6-1	TRBJ1-6	-	TGTGCCAGCAGAAACCTGGGGTCACCCCTCCACTTT	CASRNLGSPLHF
few	TRBV5-1	TRBJ2-5	-	TGCGCCAGCAGCTTGGCTCCGAGGGAGACCCAGTACTTC	CASSLAPRETQYF
-	TRBV4-1	TRBJ1-2	-	TGCGCCAGCAGCCAAGATGGTCGGGGCCTAGCTAACTATGGCTACACCTTC	CASSQDGRGLANYGYTF
once	TRBV3-1/TRBV3-2	TRBJ2-3	TRBD2	TGTGCCAGCAGCCAACCCGGGGGGATGATCACAGATACGCAGTATTTT	CASSQPGGMITDTQYF